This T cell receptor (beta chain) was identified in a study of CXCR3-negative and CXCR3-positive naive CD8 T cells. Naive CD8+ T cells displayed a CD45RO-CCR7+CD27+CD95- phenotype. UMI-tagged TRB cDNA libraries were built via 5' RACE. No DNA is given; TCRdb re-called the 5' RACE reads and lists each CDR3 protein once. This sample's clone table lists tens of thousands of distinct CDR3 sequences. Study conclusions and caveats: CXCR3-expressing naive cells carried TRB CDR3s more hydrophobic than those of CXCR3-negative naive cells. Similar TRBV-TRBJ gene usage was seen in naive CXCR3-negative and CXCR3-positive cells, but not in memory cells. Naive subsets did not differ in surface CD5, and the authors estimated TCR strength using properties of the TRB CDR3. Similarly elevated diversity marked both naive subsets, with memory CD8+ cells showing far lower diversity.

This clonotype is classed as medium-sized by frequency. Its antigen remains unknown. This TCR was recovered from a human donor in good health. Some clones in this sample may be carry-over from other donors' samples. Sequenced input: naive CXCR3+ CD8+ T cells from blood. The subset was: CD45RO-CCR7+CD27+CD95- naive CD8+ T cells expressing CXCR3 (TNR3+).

The CDR3 spells CASSLQGNEQFF. The chain combines TRBV4-1 with TRBJ2-1; TCRdb gives TRBD1 as the D gene, but with no DNA this cannot be confirmed. The length of the CDR3 is 12 residues. In germline, CDR1 is MGHRA, CDR2 YSYEKL.